The 20 T cell receptor beta chains reported below all come from one sample, sequenced in a study of T cell responses to AZD1222 COVID-19 vaccine. Profiled with immunoSEQ multiplex PCR; TCRdb holds only in-frame clones, not every one. The sample lists about 150,000 clones, more than 75% occurring once. Source: peripheral blood, taken 28 days after the second AZD1222 dose. The receptor source for this set is an adult who received the AZD1222 COVID-19 vaccine.

This clone was detected only a few times. CDR3 DNA sequence: TGTGCCAGCAGCTTACAGGGACAGGTCACAGATACGCAGTATTTT. It codes for CASSLQGQVTDTQYF. The chain couples TRBV7-6 to TRBJ2-3; TRBD1 aligns across 8 bases. This CDR3 comprises 15 residues. Looked up from germline, CDR1 is SGHVS and CDR2 is FNYEAQ. J lost 2 bases, V lost 2 bases, and 3 bases had no gene match.

The chain links TRBV12-3 or TRBV12-4 to TRBJ1-4; 8 bases agree with TRBD1. V lost 9 bases to trimming and J lost 4 bases; unmatched junction nucleotides: 4. The CDR3 length is 13 residues. CDR3 bases: TGTGCCAGAGACAGGGGAGGTAATGAAAAACTGTTTTTT. Translated: CARDRGGNEKLFF.

The gene calls are TRBV5-4 and TRBJ1-4, with 9 bases aligning to TRBD1. Germline CDR1 reads SGHNT; CDR2 reads YYREEE (reference sequence). V was pared by 2 bases and J by 5 bases, with 1 base of the junction left unmatched. The CDR3 contains 14 residues. CDR3 nucleotide sequence: TGTGCCAGCAGCTTACAGGGGGCCAATGAAAAACTGTTTTTT. Its protein product is CASSLQGANEKLFF.

This sequence joins TRBV15 and TRBJ1-1; D is possibly TRBD1 (5 bases). Germline V gene lookup returns CDR1 LNHNV and CDR2 YYDKDF (reference sequence). Trimming left V 0 bases short and J 10 bases short, with 12 bases between. CDR3 size: 13 residues. CDR3 nucleotides: TGTGCCACCAGCAGAGATCGGGGGAGGGGAGCTTTCTTT. Translated, it gives CATSRDRGRGAFF.

The genes are TRBV4-2 and TRBJ2-5; D is possibly TRBD1 (6 bases). From germline, CDR1 is LGHNA and CDR2 YNFKEQ. The V gene lost 1 base and the J gene lost 7 bases, with 10 bases spanning the gap. The CDR3 is made up of 13 amino acids. This CDR3 is CASSQVQGGTQYF. CDR3 DNA: TGTGCCAGCAGCCAAGTACAGGGCGGGACCCAGTACTTC.

Concerning this clone itself: Other DNA sequences in the same sample also yield this CDR3. The J gene is TRBJ1-2, the V gene TRBV19; 9 bases are a match to TRBD1. CDR3 length equals 15 residues. Looked up from germline, CDR1 is LNHDA and CDR2 is SQIVND (reference sequence). V shed 1 base and J 4 bases; nucleotides not matched to a gene: 4. CDR3 sequence: CASSIGTGDIYGYTF. DNA of the CDR3: TGTGCCAGTAGTATAGGGACAGGGGACATCTATGGCTACACCTTC.

The chain is built from TRBV28 and TRBJ2-7, with a weak D call TRBD1 (5 bases). CDR1 is MDHEN and CDR2 is SYDVKM in the germline V gene. With 7 bases removed from V and 2 bases from J, the gap between germline ends came to 18 bases. This CDR3 region has 15 residues. The chain's CDR3 is CASTLGQGLTYEQYF. CDR3 nucleotide sequence: TGTGCCAGCACCTTGGGGCAGGGCCTAACCTACGAGCAGTACTTC.

The chain links TRBV4-1 to TRBJ2-1; TRBD2 aligns across 10 bases. Germline-derived CDR1 and CDR2 are MGHRA and YSYEKL. The V gene end was trimmed by 0 bases and the J gene end by 7 bases; junction bases not matched to a gene: 9. CDR3 length equals 17 residues. CDR3 residues: CASSQDGEREGQNEQFF. CDR3 sequence (DNA): TGCGCCAGCAGCCAAGATGGCGAGCGGGAGGGCCAAAATGAGCAGTTCTTC.

A few counts support this clone. This sequence joins TRBV30 and TRBJ2-7, with TRBD1 matching 12 bases. This CDR3 comprises 15 residues. Germline V gene data show CDR1 as GTSNPN and CDR2 as SVGIG (reference sequence). V lost 3 bases and J lost 5; bases outside the gene matches: 8. In nucleotides, the CDR3 is TGTGCCTGGAGAGCTACGGGACAGGGGGCCCACGAGCAGTACTTC. Translating gives CAWRATGQGAHEQYF.

This chain joins TRBV29-1 and TRBJ1-4, with no clear D. The CDR3 has 13 residues. The V gene lost 4 bases and the J gene lost 5 bases, with 11 bases spanning the gap. Germline V gene sequence: CDR1 SQVTM, CDR2 ANQGSEA. CDR3 residues: CSVGEGLNEKLFF. CDR3 coding DNA: TGCAGCGTTGGGGAGGGCCTAAATGAAAAACTGTTTTTT.

In its sample, this clone was seen a few times. The V and J genes are TRBV20-1 and TRBJ1-1; TRBD1 might be the D (5 bases). V lost 3 bases and J 0 bases, leaving 17 bases between the germline ends. This CDR3 is 16 amino acids long. CDR1 and CDR2 from the germline V gene are DFQATT and SNEGSKA (reference sequence). CDR3 region: CSASNRQGYMNTEAFF. The CDR3 DNA sequence: TGCAGTGCTAGTAATCGGCAGGGTTACATGAACACTGAAGCTTTCTTT.

This chain links TRBV5-1 with TRBJ2-1; 7 positions match TRBD2. The germline V gene has CDR1 SGHRS and CDR2 YFSETQ. Germline trimming cut 7 bases from V and 2 bases from J; bases unmatched to any gene: 9. The CDR3 consists of 15 residues. The CDR3 region is CASGRSGTTYNEQFF. CDR3 nucleotides: TGCGCCAGCGGGAGATCCGGGACTACCTACAATGAGCAGTTCTTC.

The gene calls are TRBV7-3 and TRBJ2-1; TRBD2 matches at 11 bases. Germline V lookup: CDR1 SGHTA, CDR2 FQGTGA. Trimming cost V 4 bases and J 5 bases; bases outside gene matches: 1. This CDR3 spans 14 amino acids. The CDR3 loop is CASSSGLADNEQFF. The CDR3 coding sequence is TGTGCCAGCAGCTCGGGACTAGCGGACAATGAGCAGTTCTTC.

The chain links TRBV11-2 to TRBJ2-5; D call uncertain. The germline CDR1 and CDR2 sequences are SGHAT and FQNNGV. The CDR3 runs to 15 residues. V gave up 4 bases and J gave up 1 base, with 13 bases separating them. In DNA, the CDR3 is TGTGCCAGCAGCTCCTCGAGGTACTTCCAAGAGACCCAGTACTTC. Amino acid sequence: CASSSSRYFQETQYF. The whole variable domain, filled in from reference TRBV11-2 and TRBJ2-5, reads EAGVAQSPRYKIIEKRQSVAFWCNPISGHATLYWYQQILGQGPKLLIQFQNNGVVDDSQLPKDRFSAERLKGVDSTLKIQPAKLEDSAVYLCASSSSRYFQETQYFGPGTRLLVL.

V is TRBV5-1 and J is TRBJ1-4; 11 bases match TRBD1. This CDR3 contains 17 residues. The V segment lost 4 bases and the J segment 3 bases; nucleotides outside the gene matches: 8. Germline assignment: CDR1 SGHRS and CDR2 YFSETQ. CDR3 amino acids: CASSRGQGAVANEKLFF. The CDR3 DNA is TGCGCCAGCAGCCGCGGACAGGGGGCTGTAGCTAATGAAAAACTGTTTTTT.

The rearrangement links TRBV19 to TRBJ2-3; 9 bases are shared with TRBD2. With 3 bases clipped from V and 3 bases from J, the junction kept 4 bases outside the gene matches. Germline lookup yields CDR1 LNHDA and CDR2 SQIVND (reference sequence). The CDR3 has 15 residues. CDR3 sequence reads: CASSMVAGVTDTQYF. The CDR3 coding sequence is TGTGCCAGTAGTATGGTAGCGGGAGTGACAGATACGCAGTATTTT.

This chain uses TRBV14 with TRBJ1-1; no firm D call. CDR1 SGHDN and CDR2 FVKESK come from the germline V gene. Trimming left V 1 base short and J 3 bases short, with 12 bases between. This CDR3 spans 15 amino acids. The CDR3 nucleotides are TGTGCCAGCAGCCAAGTAGTGGCGGCGGACACTGAAGCTTTCTTT. Translation gives CASSQVVAADTEAFF. Based on the CDR3 plus reference TRBV14 and TRBJ1-1, the full variable domain is EAGVTQFPSHSVIEKGQTVTLRCDPISGHDNLYWYRRVMGKEIKFLLHFVKESKQDESGMPNNRFLAERTGGTYSTLKVQPAELEDSGVYFCASSQVVAADTEAFFGQGTRLTVV.

The rearrangement uses TRBV6-5 and TRBJ2-5; the D is unclear. The germline gives CDR1 MNHEY, CDR2 SVGAGI. The CDR3 extends over 12 amino acids. The V and J ends lost 4 bases and 2 bases respectively, with 5 bases between them. This chain's CDR3 is CASSSIQETQYF. CDR3 DNA: TGTGCCAGCAGTTCCATTCAAGAGACCCAGTACTTC.

The genes are TRBV7-9 and TRBJ2-3; D is unresolved. CDR1 SEHNR and CDR2 FQNEAQ come from the germline V gene (reference sequence). The CDR3 is made up of 15 amino acids. V lost 5 bases, J lost 0 bases, and 12 bases lay in between. CDR3 nucleotides: TGTGCCAGCAGCCCAAGGGCCTCTAGCACAGATACGCAGTATTTT. Translation: CASSPRASSTDTQYF.

This clone was recorded only once. The rearrangement links TRBV24-1 to TRBJ2-1; TRBD1 matches 7 bases. V lost 6 bases to trimming and J lost 3 bases; unmatched junction nucleotides: 4. CDR3 length: 14 residues. Per the germline V gene, CDR1 is KGHDR and CDR2 is SFDVKD. The CDR3 here is CATSLSGGYNEQFF. DNA of the CDR3: TGTGCCACCAGTCTGTCAGGGGGCTACAATGAGCAGTTCTTC.